Below, one T cell receptor beta chain is given with its context. What it recognizes is unknown. The sample originates from a study of T cells in Graves' hyperthyroidism and ophthalmopathy. Findings of the study overall: A model of 13 V-J pairs discriminated ophthalmopathy from stable hyperthyroidism. Ophthalmopathy, which appeared later, was predicted by the model a median 6.5 months before onset. The blood repertoire included most of the expanded thyroid clonotypes above 0.001.

CDR3 length: 11 residues. CDR1 is KGHDR, CDR2 SFDVKD, per germline. The V end was cut by 11 bases, the J end by 3 bases, with 10 bases between. In making diagnoses, clinical symptoms, serum thyroxine and TRAb, thyroid ultrasound and orbital computed tomography were all used. RNA transcripts provided the source from which TCR beta CDR3 regions were amplified. RT-PCR in the first round (using the HTBI primer set) targeted the TCR CDR3. TCRdb reanalysed the multiplex PCR reads using MiXCR and keeps one entry per CDR3 protein. The table has some 510,000 distinct CDR3 sequences, about 43% seen once. Sequenced sample: peripheral blood or thyroid tissue (not recorded which). The chain has TRBV24-1 and TRBJ2-7, with D maybe TRBD2 (5 bases). This sequence originates from a young woman with Graves' hyperthyroidism. CDR3 in DNA: TGTGCCAGCCGAGGGAACTACGAGCAGTACTTC. Translated: CASRGNYEQYF.